This T cell receptor beta chain was documented in a study of OX40 agonist ivuxolimab in advanced cancers. Study summary: Patients got intravenous ivuxolimab at 0.01 to 10 mg/kg every 2 weeks. In three patients, partial responses were observed, one with hepatocellular carcinoma and two with cutaneous melanoma. A mean age of around 63 years, range about 20 to 79, was recorded, and 80% to 90% were male.

Overall study findings and caveats: Partly responding patients at 0.1-3.0 mg/kg showed some of the smallest clonal expansion.

About this clone: What it binds is not known.

Using immunoSEQ multiplex PCR, the repertoire was profiled, and TCRdb retains in-frame clones only, with some absent. The table records about 94,000 clones, 94% of them present only once. The sequence was collected from an adult with an advanced solid tumor such as melanoma, head and neck, liver or kidney cancer. This material consisted of CD4+ or CD8+ T cells sorted from blood, taken in a trial of the OX40 agonist ivuxolimab.

This CDR3 reads CASSLGQAFGNEQYF. CDR3 bases: TGTGCCAGCAGCTTAGGGCAGGCCTTTGGGAACGAGCAGTACTTC. J is TRBJ2-7 and V is TRBV7-9; D gene ambiguous. CDR3 length: 15 residues. V was cut by 1 base and J by 5 bases, with 15 bases left in between. Germline CDR1 reads SEHNR; CDR2 reads FQNEAQ (reference sequence).